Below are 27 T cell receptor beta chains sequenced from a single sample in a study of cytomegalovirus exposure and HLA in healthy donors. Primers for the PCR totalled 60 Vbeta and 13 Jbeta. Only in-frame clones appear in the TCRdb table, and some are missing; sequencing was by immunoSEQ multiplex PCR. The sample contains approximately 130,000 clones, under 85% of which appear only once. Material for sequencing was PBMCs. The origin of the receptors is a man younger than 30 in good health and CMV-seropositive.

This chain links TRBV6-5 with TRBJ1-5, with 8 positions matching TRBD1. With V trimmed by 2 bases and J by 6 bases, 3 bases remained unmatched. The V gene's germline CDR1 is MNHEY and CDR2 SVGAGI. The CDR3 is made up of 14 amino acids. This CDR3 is CASSYTGGSQPQHF. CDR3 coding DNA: TGTGCCAGCAGTTACACAGGGGGTAGTCAGCCCCAGCATTTT.

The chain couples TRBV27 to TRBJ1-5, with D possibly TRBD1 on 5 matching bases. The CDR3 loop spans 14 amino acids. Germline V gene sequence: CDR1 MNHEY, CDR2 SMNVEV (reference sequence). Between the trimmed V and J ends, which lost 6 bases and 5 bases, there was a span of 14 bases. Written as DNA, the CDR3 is TGTGCCAGCAGGAAGACAGTGACCTATCAGCCCCAGCATTTT. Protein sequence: CASRKTVTYQPQHF.

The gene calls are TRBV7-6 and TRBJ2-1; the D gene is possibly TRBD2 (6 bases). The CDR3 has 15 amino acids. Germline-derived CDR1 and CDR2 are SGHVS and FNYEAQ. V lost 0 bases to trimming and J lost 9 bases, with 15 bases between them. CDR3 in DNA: TGTGCCAGCAGCTTAGCGGCGGGACCCGGGACTGAGCAGTTCTTC. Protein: CASSLAAGPGTEQFF.

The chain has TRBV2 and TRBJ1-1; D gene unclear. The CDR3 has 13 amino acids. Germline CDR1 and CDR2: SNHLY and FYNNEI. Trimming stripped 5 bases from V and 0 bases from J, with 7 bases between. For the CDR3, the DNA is TGTGCCAGCAGTACCTACTTGAACACTGAAGCTTTCTTT. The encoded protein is CASSTYLNTEAFF.

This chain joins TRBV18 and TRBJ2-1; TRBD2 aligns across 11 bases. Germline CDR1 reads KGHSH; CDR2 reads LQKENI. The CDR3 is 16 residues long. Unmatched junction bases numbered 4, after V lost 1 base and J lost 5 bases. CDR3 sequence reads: CASSPLTSGINNEQFF. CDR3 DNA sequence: TGTGCCAGCTCACCACTGACTAGCGGGATTAACAATGAGCAGTTCTTC.

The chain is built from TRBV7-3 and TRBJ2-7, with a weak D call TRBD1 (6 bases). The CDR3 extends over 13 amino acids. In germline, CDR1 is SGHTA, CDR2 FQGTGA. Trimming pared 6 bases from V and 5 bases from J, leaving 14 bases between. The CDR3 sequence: CASSPPGQNEQYF. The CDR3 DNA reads TGTGCCAGCAGTCCCCCTGGACAGAACGAGCAGTACTTC.

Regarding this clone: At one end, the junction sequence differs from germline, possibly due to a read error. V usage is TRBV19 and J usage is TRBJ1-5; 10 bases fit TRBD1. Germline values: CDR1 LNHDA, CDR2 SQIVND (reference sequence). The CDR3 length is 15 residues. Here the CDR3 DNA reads TGTGCCAGTGGTATGGGACAGGGGTGGAATCAGCCCCAGCATTTT. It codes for CASGMGQGWNQPQHF.

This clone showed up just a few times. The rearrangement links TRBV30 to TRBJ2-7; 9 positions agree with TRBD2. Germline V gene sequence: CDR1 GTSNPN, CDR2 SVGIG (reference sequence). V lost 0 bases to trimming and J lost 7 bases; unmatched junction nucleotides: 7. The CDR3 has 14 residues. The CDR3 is CAWSVGAGGKEQYF. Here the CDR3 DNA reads TGTGCCTGGAGTGTGGGAGCGGGAGGTAAGGAGCAGTACTTC. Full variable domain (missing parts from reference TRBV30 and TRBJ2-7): SQTIHQWPATLVQPVGSPLSLECTVEGTSNPNLYWYRQAAGRGLQLLFYSVGIGQISSEVPQNLSASRPQDRQFILSSKKLLLSDSGFYLCAWSVGAGGKEQYFGPGTRLTVT.

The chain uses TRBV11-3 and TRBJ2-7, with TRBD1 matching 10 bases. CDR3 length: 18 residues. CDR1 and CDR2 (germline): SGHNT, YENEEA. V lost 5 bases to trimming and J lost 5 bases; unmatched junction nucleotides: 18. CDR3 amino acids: CASSQSTPTGTGDHEQYF. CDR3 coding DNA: TGTGCCAGCAGCCAAAGCACTCCAACCGGGACAGGGGACCACGAGCAGTACTTC. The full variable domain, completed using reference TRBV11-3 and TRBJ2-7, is EAGVVQSPRYKIIEKKQPVAFWCNPISGHNTLYWYLQNLGQGPELLIRYENEEAVDDSQLPKDRFSAERLKGVDSTLKIQPAELGDSAVYLCASSQSTPTGTGDHEQYFGPGTRLTVT.

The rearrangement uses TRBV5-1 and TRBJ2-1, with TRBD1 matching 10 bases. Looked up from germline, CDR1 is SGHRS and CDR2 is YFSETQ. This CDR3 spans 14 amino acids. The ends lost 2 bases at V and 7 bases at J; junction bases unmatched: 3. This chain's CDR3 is CASSFPGQGNEQFF. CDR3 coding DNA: TGCGCCAGCAGCTTTCCGGGACAGGGGAATGAGCAGTTCTTC.

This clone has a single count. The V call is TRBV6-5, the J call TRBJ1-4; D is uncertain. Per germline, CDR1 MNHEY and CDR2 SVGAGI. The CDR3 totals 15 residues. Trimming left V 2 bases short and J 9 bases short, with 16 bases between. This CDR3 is CASSYDGQVGKKLFF. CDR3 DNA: TGTGCCAGCAGTTACGATGGGCAGGTCGGGAAAAAACTGTTTTTT.

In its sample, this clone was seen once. The CDR3 DNA follows: TGCGCCAGCAGCTCGGGTCGGGATGAGCAGTTCTTC. Translating it yields CASSSGRDEQFF. The rearrangement uses TRBV5-1 and TRBJ2-1; the D is unclear. Germline assignment: CDR1 SGHRS and CDR2 YFSETQ. Trimming left V 3 bases short and J 8 bases short, with 9 bases between. The CDR3 covers 12 residues.

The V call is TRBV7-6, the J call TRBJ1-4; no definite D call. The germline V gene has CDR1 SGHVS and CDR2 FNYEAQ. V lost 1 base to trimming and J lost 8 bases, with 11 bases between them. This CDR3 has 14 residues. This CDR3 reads CASSLGTGVEKLFF. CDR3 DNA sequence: TGTGCCAGCAGCTTAGGCACGGGTGTGGAAAAACTGTTTTTT. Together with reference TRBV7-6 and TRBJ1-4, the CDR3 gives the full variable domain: GAGVSQSPRYKVTKRGQDVALRCDPISGHVSLYWYRQALGQGPEFLTYFNYEAQQDKSGLPNDRFSAERPEGSISTLTIQRTEQRDSAMYRCASSLGTGVEKLFFGSGTQLSVL.

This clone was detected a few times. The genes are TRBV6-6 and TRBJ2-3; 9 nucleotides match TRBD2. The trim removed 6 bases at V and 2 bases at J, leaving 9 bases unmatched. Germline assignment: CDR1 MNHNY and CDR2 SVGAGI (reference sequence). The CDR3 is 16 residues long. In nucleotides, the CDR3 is TGTGCCAGCAGAGTGGCTAGCGGGACTCACACAGATACGCAGTATTTT. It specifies CASRVASGTHTDTQYF.

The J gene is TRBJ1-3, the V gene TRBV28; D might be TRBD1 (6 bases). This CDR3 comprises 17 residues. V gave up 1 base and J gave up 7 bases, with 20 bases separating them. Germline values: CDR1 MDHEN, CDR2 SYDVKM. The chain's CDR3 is CASSLFPREGVGNTIYF. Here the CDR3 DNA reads TGTGCCAGCAGTTTATTTCCCCGGGAGGGGGTCGGCAACACCATATATTTT.

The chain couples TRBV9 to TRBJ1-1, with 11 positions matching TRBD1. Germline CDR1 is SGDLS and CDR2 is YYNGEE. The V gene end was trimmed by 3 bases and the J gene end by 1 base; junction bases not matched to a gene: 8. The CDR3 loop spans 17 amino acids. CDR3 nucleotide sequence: TGTGCCAGCAGCGCTCGGGACAGGGGGTCATGGAACACTGAAGCTTTCTTT. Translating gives CASSARDRGSWNTEAFF.

CDR3 sequence reads: CASRERTGAYEQYF. The CDR3 DNA is TGTGCCAGCAGAGAACGGACAGGCGCCTACGAGCAGTACTTC. The V and J genes are TRBV2 and TRBJ2-7, with 7 bases that match TRBD1. V lost 6 bases to trimming and J lost 2 bases; unmatched junction nucleotides: 7. There are 14 residues in the CDR3. Germline-derived CDR1 and CDR2 are SNHLY and FYNNEI.

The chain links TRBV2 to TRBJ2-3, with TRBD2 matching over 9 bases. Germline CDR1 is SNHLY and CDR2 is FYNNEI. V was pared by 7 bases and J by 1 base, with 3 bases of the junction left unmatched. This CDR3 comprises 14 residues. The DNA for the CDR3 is TGTGCCAGCAAAGCGGGGGGAGGCACAGATACGCAGTATTTT. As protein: CASKAGGGTDTQYF.

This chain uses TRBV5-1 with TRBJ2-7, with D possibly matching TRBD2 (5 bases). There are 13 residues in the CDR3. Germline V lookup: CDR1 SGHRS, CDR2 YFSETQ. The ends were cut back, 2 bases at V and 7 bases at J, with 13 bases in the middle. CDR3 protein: CASSFWLAAEQYF. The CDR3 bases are TGCGCCAGCAGCTTCTGGCTAGCCGCGGAGCAGTACTTC.

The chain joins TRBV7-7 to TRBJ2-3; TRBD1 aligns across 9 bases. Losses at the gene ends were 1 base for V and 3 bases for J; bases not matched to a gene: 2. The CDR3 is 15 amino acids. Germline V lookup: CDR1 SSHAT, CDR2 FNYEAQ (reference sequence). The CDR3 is CASSLGTGETDTQYF. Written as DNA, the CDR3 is TGTGCCAGCAGCTTAGGGACAGGGGAGACAGATACGCAGTATTTT.

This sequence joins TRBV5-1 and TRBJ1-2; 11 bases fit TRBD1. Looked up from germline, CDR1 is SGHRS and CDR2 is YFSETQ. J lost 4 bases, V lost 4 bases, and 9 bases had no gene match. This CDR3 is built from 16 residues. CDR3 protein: CASSPGQGVTPYGYTF. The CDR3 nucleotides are TGCGCCAGCAGCCCGGGACAGGGGGTCACGCCCTATGGCTACACCTTC.

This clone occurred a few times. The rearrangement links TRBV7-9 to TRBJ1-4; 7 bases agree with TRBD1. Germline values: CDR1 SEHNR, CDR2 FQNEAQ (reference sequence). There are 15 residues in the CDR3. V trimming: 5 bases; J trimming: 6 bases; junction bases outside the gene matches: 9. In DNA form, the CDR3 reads TGTGCCAGCAGCCTGACCGGGACAGTCGATGAAAAACTGTTTTTT. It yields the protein CASSLTGTVDEKLFF.

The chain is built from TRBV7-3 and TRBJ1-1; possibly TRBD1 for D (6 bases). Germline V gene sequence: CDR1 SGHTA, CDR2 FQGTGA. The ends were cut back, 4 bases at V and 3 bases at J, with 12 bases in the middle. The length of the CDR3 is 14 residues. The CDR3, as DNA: TGTGCCAGCAGCTCCCACTCAGGGGACACTGAAGCTTTCTTT. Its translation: CASSSHSGDTEAFF. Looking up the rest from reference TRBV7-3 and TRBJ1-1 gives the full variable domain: GAGVSQTPSNKVTEKGKYVELRCDPISGHTALYWYRQSLGQGPEFLIYFQGTGAADDSGLPNDRFFAVRPEGSVSTLKIQRTERGDSAVYLCASSSHSGDTEAFFGQGTRLTVV.

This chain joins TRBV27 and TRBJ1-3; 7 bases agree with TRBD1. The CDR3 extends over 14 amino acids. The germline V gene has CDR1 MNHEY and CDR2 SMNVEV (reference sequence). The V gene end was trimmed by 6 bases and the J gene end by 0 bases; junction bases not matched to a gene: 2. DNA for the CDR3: TGTGCCAGCAGCGACAGGGTCTCTGGAAACACCATATATTTT. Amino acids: CASSDRVSGNTIYF.

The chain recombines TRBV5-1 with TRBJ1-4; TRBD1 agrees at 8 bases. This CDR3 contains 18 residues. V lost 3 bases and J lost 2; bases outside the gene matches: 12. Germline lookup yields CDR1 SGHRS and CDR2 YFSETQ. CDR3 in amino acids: CASSYGQGGATTNEKLFF. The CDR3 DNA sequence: TGCGCCAGCAGCTATGGACAGGGAGGGGCGACTACTAATGAAAAACTGTTTTTT.

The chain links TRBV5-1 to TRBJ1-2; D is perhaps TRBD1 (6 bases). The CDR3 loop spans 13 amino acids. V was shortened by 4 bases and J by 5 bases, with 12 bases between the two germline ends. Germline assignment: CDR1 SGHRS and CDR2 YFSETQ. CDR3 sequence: CASSLGQTYGYTF. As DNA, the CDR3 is TGCGCCAGCAGCCTAGGACAGACTTATGGCTACACCTTC.

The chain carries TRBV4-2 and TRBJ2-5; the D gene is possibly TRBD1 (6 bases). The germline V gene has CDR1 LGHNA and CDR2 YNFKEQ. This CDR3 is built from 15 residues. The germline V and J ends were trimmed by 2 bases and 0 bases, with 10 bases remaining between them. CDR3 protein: CASSQYRDNQETQYF. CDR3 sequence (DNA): TGTGCCAGCAGCCAATACAGGGACAACCAAGAGACCCAGTACTTC.